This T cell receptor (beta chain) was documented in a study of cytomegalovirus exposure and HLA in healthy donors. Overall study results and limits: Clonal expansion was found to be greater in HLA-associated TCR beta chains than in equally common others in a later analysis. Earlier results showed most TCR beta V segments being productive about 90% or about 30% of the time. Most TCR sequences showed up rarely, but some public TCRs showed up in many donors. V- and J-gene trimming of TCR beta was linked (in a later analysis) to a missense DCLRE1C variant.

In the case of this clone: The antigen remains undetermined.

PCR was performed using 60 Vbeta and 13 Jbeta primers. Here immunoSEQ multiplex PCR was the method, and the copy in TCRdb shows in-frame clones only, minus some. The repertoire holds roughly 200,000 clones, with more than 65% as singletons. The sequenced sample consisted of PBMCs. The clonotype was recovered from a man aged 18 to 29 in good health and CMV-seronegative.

CDR3 coding DNA: TGTGCCAGCAGCCGGACTAGCGGGCTCTACGAGCAGTACTTC. It is translated as CASSRTSGLYEQYF. This chain links TRBV5-5 with TRBJ2-7; TRBD2 agrees at 11 bases. Losses at the gene ends were 4 bases for V and 3 bases for J; bases not matched to a gene: 3. CDR3 length equals 14 residues. CDR1 and CDR2 (germline): SGHKS, YYEKEE (reference sequence).